This T cell receptor beta chain was documented in a study of blood T cell repertoires in COVID-19. Trimming took 4 bases from V and 4 from J; bases not matched to a gene: 11. Germline V gene lookup returns CDR1 SGHNT and CDR2 YYREEE (reference sequence). The CDR3 consists of 16 residues. TCRdb keeps only in-frame clones here, not all; method: immunoSEQ multiplex PCR. The sample lists roughly 240,000 clones, about 83% seen once, with approximately 4% in the top ten. Cohorts were assigned according to the clinical history that participants reported. This TCR derives from a woman aged 35 to 49 who had been exposed to COVID-19. Source material: PBMCs or T cells enriched from blood (not recorded which). The chain links TRBV5-4 to TRBJ2-1, with 7 bases aligning to TRBD1. The CDR3 loop is CASSRSGGTGYNEQFF. CDR3 sequence (DNA): TGTGCCAGCAGCCGTTCAGGGGGTACAGGGTACAATGAGCAGTTCTTC.